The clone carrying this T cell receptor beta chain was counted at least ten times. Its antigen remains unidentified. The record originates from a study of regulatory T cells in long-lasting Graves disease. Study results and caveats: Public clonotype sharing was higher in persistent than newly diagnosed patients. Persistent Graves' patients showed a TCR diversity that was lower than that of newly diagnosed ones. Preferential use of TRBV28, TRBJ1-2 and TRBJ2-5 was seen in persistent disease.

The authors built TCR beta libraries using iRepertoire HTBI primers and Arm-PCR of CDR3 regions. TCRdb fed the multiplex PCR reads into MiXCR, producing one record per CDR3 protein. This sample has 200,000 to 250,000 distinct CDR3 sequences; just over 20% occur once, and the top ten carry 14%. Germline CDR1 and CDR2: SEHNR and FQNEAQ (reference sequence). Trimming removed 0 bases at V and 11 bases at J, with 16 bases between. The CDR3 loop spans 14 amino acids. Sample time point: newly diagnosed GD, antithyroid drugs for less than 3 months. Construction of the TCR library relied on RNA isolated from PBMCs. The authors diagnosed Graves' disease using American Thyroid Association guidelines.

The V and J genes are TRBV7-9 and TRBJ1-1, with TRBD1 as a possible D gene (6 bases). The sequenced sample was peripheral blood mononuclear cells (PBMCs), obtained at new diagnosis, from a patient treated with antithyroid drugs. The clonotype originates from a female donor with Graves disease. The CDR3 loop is CASSLAGTGHVAFF. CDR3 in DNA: TGTGCCAGCAGCTTAGCGGGAACGGGACATGTTGCTTTCTTT. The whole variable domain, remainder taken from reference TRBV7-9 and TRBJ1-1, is DTGVSQNPRHKITKRGQNVTFRCDPISEHNRLYWYRQTLGQGPEFLTYFQNEAQLEKSRLLSDRFSAERPKGSFSTLEIQRTEQGDSAMYLCASSLAGTGHVAFFGQGTRLTVV.